The subject of this entry is one TCR beta chain. Per the germline V gene, CDR1 is MNHEY and CDR2 is SVGAGI. The V end was cut by 10 bases, the J end by 4 bases, with 15 bases between. The CDR3 length is 13 residues. As to time point: pre-treatment sample, taken before nivolumab and TIL therapy. The data stem from a study of TIL therapy for anti-PD-1-resistant metastatic lung cancer. Sequencing used immunoSEQ v3. TCRdb keeps only in-frame clones here, not all; method: immunoSEQ multiplex PCR. The sample holds 57,000 or so clones, around 87% seen once. The V gene is TRBV6-5, the J gene TRBJ2-3; no definite D call. Here the sequenced sample was blood, taken at baseline. The TCR sequence derives from a person between 30 and 80 years old with non-small cell lung cancer. CDR3 bases: TGTGCCACCCTCCCCGCCCGGGCAGATACGCAGTATTTT. Amino acids: CATLPARADTQYF.